Each of the 9 T cell receptor beta chains below was sequenced from the same sample in a study of cytomegalovirus exposure and HLA in healthy donors. Use of 60 Vbeta and 13 Jbeta primers characterized the PCR. TCRdb keeps only in-frame clones here, not all; method: immunoSEQ multiplex PCR. The data hold about 130,000 clones, with 70% to 80% observed a single time. The sample taken for sequencing was PBMCs. The receptor set was obtained from a female donor in good health and CMV-seronegative.

The genes are TRBV4-2 and TRBJ2-3; 10 positions agree with TRBD2. The CDR3 has 16 residues. CDR1 and CDR2 from the germline V gene are LGHNA and YNFKEQ. Trimming removed 3 bases from V and 5 bases from J; junction bases left unmatched: 8. The CDR3 DNA reads TGTGCCAGCAGCCACACCTCTAGCGGGAGTCAAGATACGCAGTATTTT. Protein: CASSHTSSGSQDTQYF.

The rearrangement joins TRBV6-5 to TRBJ2-5; 7 nucleotides match TRBD2. The DNA matches TRBJ2-7 better at its end, which makes the J call doubtful. The CDR3 covers 14 residues. The germline gives CDR1 MNHEY, CDR2 SVGAGI. CDR3 DNA sequence: TGTGCCAGCAGTTGGTCTAGCGGAGTCTACGAGCAGTACTTC. Its protein is CASSWSSGVYEQYF.

A few counts support this clone. The chain couples TRBV5-4 to TRBJ2-1; TRBD2 agrees at 7 bases. CDR3 length equals 15 residues. Trimming at V came to 6 bases and at J to 0 bases, leaving 6 bases not matched to a gene. Germline CDR1 reads SGHNT; CDR2 reads YYREEE (reference sequence). CDR3 in amino acids: CASMGLPSSYNEQFF. CDR3 sequence (DNA): TGTGCCAGCATGGGACTACCAAGCTCCTACAATGAGCAGTTCTTC.

The V call is TRBV7-3, the J call TRBJ2-1; a weak D match, TRBD1 (5 bases). The V gene's germline CDR1 is SGHTA and CDR2 FQGTGA. V shed 5 bases and J shed 7 bases, with 15 bases lying between them. The CDR3 is 14 residues long. The CDR3 coding sequence is TGTGCCAGCAGCCCAGGGATGGCCTCGAATGAGCAGTTCTTC. Translated: CASSPGMASNEQFF.

The chain combines TRBV5-4 with TRBJ2-7; 7 nucleotides line up with TRBD1. The CDR3 has 15 residues. Trimming cost V 3 bases and J 2 bases; bases outside gene matches: 8. Germline CDR1 reads SGHNT; CDR2 reads YYREEE (reference sequence). The CDR3 sequence: CASSSRQGATYEQYF. As DNA, the CDR3 is TGTGCCAGCAGCTCCCGACAGGGAGCTACCTACGAGCAGTACTTC.

The chain joins TRBV7-3 to TRBJ2-7; TRBD1 matches at 12 bases. This CDR3 is 15 amino acids long. J was trimmed by 5 bases and V by 0 bases; bases with no gene match: 2. From germline, CDR1 is SGHTA and CDR2 FQGTGA. The CDR3 coding sequence is TGTGCCAGCAGCTTAACGGGGACAGGGGGCGACGAGCAGTACTTC. It codes for CASSLTGTGGDEQYF.

The chain links TRBV6-1 to TRBJ2-5, with TRBD2 identical over 13 bases. V lost 6 bases and J lost 2; bases outside the gene matches: 3. Germline CDR1 and CDR2: MNHNS and SASEGT. This CDR3 has 15 residues. DNA for the CDR3: TGTGCCAGCAGAAAACTAGCGGGAGGGCAAGAGACCCAGTACTTC. Encoded protein: CASRKLAGGQETQYF.

The chain has TRBV10-3 and TRBJ2-7; 10 bases align to TRBD1. CDR1 ENHRY and CDR2 SYGVKD come from the germline V gene. J was trimmed by 5 bases and V by 6 bases; bases with no gene match: 7. The length of the CDR3 is 14 residues. CDR3 loop: CAIRLGTGANEQYF. Here the CDR3 DNA reads TGTGCCATCAGATTAGGGACAGGGGCCAACGAGCAGTACTTC.

For the CDR3, the DNA is TGTGCCACCCGGGGTGCGGGGGCCACCGGGGAGCTGTTTTTT. Its protein product is CATRGAGATGELFF. The chain carries TRBV28 and TRBJ2-2, with D possibly TRBD2 on 7 matching bases. CDR3 size: 14 residues. Germline CDR1 and CDR2: MDHEN and SYDVKM. Trimming cost V 10 bases and J 4 bases, with 16 bases left between them. Based on the CDR3 plus reference TRBV28 and TRBJ2-2, the full variable domain is DVKVTQSSRYLVKRTGEKVFLECVQDMDHENMFWYRQDPGLGLRLIYFSYDVKMKEKGDIPEGYSVSREKKERFSLILESASTNQTSMYLCATRGAGATGELFFGEGSRLTVL.